This TCR beta chain was identified during a study of beta chain features in type 1 diabetes. Study-level points and caveats: VDJ junctions sequenced from type 1 diabetes patients showed fewer insertions and more deletions. Type 1 diabetes patients had TCRB CDR3s that were shorter (moderately but significantly so) in all four CD4+ subsets.

Germline assignment: CDR1 SNHLY and CDR2 FYNNEI. V lost 5 bases and J lost 7; bases outside the gene matches: 7. This CDR3 region has 14 residues. The isolated RNA, all of it, was reverse transcribed, so expressed TCRB transcripts were what got sequenced. Sequencing used immunoSEQ multiplex PCR; TCRdb keeps in-frame clones, though not all of them. The table shows about 120,000 clones, with 16% occurring only once. This clone has a count of ten or more. Its antigen is not identified. The TCR sequence derives from a man younger than 45 with type 1 diabetes. The gene calls are TRBV2 and TRBJ1-4; 7 bases are shared with TRBD1. The sequenced sample was central memory CD4+ T cells from blood. The CDR3 reads CASSPTGRLEKLFF. The CDR3 DNA follows: TGTGCCAGCAGTCCGACAGGGCGTCTTGAAAAACTGTTTTTT.